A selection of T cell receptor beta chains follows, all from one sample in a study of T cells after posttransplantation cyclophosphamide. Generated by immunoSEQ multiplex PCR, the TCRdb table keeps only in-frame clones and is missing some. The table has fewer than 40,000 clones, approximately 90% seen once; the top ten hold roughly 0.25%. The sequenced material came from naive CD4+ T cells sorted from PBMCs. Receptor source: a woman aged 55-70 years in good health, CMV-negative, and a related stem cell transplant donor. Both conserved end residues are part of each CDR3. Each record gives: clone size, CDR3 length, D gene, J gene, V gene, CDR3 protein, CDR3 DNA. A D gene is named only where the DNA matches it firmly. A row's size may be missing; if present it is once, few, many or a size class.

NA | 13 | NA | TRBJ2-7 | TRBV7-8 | CASSLRKEDEQYF | TGTGCCAGCAGCTTACGTAAGGAGGACGAGCAGTACTTC
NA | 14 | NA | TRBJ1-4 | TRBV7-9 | CASSLPATNEKLFF | TGTGCCAGCAGCTTACCCGCAACTAATGAAAAACTGTTTTTT
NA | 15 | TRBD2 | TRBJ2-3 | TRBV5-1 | CASRLSGSGTDTQYF | TGCGCCAGCAGGTTAAGCGGGAGCGGAACAGATACGCAGTATTTT
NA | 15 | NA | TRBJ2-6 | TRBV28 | CASRGGGSGANVLTF | TGTGCCAGCAGAGGCGGTGGTTCTGGGGCCAACGTCCTGACTTTC
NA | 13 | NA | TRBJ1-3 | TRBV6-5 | CASSLQGGNTIYF | TGTGCCAGCAGCCTACAGGGAGGAAACACCATATATTTT
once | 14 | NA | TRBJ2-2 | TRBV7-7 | CATRPGLNTGELFF | TGTGCTACTCGGCCGGGGTTAAACACCGGGGAGCTGTTTTTT
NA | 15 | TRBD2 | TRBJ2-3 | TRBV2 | CASSDMKRGSDTQYF | TGTGCCAGCAGTGATATGAAGCGGGGGTCAGATACGCAGTATTTT
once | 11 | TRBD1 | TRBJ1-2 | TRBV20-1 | CSARGQFGYTF | TGCAGTGCTAGGGGACAGTTTGGCTACACCTTC
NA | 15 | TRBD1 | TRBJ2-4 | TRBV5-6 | CASSPGTGVMNIQYF | TGTGCCAGCAGTCCCGGGACAGGGGTAATGAACATTCAGTACTTC
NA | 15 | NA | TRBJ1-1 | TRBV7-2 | CASSLGGFGGTEAFF | TGTGCCAGCAGCTTAGGCGGCTTTGGGGGGACTGAAGCTTTCTTT
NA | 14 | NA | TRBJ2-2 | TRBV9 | CASSVPPGTGELFF | TGTGCCAGCAGCGTTCCTCCGGGCACCGGGGAGCTGTTTTTT
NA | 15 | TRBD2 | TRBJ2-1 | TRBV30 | CAWSVGRVPYNEQLF | TGTGCCTGGAGTGTGGGGAGGGTGCCCTACAATGAGCAGCTCTTC
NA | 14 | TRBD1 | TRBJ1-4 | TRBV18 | CASSYGQGGEKLFF | TGTGCCAGCTCCTACGGACAGGGTGGAGAAAAACTGTTTTTT
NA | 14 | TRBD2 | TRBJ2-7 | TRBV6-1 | CASPKVAGVSEQYF | TGTGCCAGCCCAAAAGTGGCGGGAGTGAGCGAGCAGTACTTC
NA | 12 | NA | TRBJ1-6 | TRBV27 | CASSLSSSPLHF | TGTGCCAGCAGTTTATCCAGTTCACCCCTCCACTTT
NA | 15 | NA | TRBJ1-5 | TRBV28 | CASSLSGPSNQPQHF | TGTGCCAGCAGTTTATCAGGGCCAAGCAATCAGCCCCAGCATTTT
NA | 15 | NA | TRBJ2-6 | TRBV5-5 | CASSLAGSGANVLTF | TGTGCCAGCAGCTTGGCCGGCTCTGGGGCCAACGTCCTGACTTTC
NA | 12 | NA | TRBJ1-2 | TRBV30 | CAWSRRGYGYTF | TGTGCCTGGAGTAGGAGGGGTTATGGCTACACCTTC